The sample holds many counts of the clone carrying this T cell receptor beta chain. As yet, its antigen is unknown. One entry per CDR3 protein, called by TCRdb with MiXCR from the reads. The profile shows about 140,000 distinct CDR3 sequences, approximately 5.9% of them singletons. The record originates from a study of T cell repertoires in cytomegalovirus infection. Study conclusions and caveats: Summed public TCR beta family frequency identified CMV carriers bearing the relevant HLA.

The CDR3 has 16 amino acids. V lost 5 bases to trimming and J lost 1 base, with 14 bases between them. Germline loops: CDR1 SGHNT, CDR2 YENEEA. V usage is TRBV11-3 and J usage is TRBJ2-2, with D tentatively TRBD1 (6 bases). Sequencing was performed on PBMCs. The sequence was obtained from a human donor in good health (CMV status not recorded). Some clones in this sample may be carry-over from other donors' samples. The CDR3: CASSPSGQRNTGELFF. The CDR3 DNA reads as TGTGCCAGCAGCCCTTCCGGACAGAGGAACACCGGGGAGCTGTTTTTT.